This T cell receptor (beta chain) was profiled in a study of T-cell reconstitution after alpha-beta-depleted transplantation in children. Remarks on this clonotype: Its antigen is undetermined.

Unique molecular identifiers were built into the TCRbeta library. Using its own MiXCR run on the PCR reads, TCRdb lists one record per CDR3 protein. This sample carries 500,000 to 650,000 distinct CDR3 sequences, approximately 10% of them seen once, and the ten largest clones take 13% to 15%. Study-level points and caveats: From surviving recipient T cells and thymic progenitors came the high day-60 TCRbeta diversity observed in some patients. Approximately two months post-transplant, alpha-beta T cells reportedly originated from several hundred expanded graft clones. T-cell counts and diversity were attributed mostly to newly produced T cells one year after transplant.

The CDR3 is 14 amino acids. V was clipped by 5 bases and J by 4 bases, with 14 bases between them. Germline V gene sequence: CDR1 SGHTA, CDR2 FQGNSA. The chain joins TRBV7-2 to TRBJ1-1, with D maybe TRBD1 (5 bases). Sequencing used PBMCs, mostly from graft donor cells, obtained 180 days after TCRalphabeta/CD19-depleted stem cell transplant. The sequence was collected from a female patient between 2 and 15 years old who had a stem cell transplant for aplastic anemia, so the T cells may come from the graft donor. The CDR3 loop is CASSHRPGATEAFF. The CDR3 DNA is TGTGCCAGCAGCCACCGCCCCGGGGCCACTGAAGCTTTCTTT.